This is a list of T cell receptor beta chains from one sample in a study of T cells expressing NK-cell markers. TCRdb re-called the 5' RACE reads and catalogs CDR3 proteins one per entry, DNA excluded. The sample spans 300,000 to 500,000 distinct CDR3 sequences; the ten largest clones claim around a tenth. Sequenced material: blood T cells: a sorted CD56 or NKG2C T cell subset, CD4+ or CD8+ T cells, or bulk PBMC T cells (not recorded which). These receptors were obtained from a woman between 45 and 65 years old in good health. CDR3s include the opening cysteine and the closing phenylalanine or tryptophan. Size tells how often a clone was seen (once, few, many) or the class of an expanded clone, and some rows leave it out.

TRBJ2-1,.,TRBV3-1,CASSQDAGNSYNEQFF
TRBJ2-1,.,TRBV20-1,CSARLSGASYNEQFF
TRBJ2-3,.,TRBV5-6,CASSPPDRGRPDTQYF
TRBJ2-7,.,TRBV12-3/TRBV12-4,CASSDPGTSGAYEQYF
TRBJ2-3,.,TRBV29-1,CSVLQGETQYF
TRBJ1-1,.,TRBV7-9,CASSQVVGVEAFF
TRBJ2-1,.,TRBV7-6,CASSSVVEAQQFF
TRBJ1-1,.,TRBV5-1,CASSLGRDPLVAFF
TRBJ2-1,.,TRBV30,CAWSVLGRIYNEQFF
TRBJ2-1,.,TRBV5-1,CASSLTAGVGTYNEQFF
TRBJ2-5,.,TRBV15,CATSRVSTETQYF
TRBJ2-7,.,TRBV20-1,CSARSPPRLAGGPGNEQYF
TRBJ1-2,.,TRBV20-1,CSARGQEGARDGYTF
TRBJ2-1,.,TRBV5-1,CASSYGTSGGIYNEQFF
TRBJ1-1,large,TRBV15,CATSSTENTEAFF
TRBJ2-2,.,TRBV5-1,CASSLGLAGGPSDTGELFF
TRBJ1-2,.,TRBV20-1,CSASDFRESNYGYTF
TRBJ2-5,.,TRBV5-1,CASSLSPYPGLQETQYF
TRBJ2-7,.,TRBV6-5,CASSYIGGIYEQYF
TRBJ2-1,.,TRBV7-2,CASSSPGLARNEQFF
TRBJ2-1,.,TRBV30,CAWRGTSGRLSSYNEQFF
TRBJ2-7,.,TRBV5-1,CASSRTGSTEQYF